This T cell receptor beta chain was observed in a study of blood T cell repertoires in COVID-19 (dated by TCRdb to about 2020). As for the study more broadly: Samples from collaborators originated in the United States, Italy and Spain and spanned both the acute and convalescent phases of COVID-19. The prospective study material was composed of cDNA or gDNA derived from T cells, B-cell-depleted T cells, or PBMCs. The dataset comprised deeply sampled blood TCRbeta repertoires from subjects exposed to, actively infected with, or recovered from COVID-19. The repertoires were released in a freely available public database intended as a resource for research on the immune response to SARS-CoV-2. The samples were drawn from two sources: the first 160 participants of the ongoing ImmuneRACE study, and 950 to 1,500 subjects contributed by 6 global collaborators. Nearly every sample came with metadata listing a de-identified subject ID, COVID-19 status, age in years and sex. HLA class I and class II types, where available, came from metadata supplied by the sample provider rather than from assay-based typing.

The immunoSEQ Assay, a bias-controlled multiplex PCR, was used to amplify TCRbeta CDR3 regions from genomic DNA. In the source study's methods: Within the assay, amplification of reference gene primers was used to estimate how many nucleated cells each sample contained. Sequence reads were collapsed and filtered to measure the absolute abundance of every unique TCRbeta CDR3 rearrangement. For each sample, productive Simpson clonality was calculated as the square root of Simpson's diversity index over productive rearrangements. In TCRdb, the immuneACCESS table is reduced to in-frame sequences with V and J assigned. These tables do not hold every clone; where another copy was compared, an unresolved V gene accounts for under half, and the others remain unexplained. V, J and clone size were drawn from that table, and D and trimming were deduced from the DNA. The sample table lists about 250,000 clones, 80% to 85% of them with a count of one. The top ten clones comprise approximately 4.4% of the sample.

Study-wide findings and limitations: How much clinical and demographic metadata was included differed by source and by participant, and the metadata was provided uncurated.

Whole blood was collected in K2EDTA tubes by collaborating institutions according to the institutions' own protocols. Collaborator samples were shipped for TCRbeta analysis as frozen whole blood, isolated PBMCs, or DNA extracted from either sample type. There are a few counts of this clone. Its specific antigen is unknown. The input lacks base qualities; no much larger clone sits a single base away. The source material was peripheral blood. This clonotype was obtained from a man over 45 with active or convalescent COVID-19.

DNA sequence: TGTGCCACCAGCAGATTTCTACAGGGGGCGGACACTGAAGCTTTCTTT. Its coded protein is CATSRFLQGADTEAFF. The V and J genes are TRBV15 and TRBJ1-1; 9 bases in between match TRBD1. The CDR3 holds 16 amino acids from the cysteine to the phenylalanine. Solely the CDR3 DNA is kept, with 48 bases framed from the first base. For CDR1 and CDR2, the germline V gene (reference sequence) lists LNHNV and YYDKDF. Unmatched junction bases come to 7, with V trimmed by 2 bases and J by 3 bases. Reference TRBV15 and TRBJ1-1 genes cover what lies past the CDR3, so the full variable domain is DAMVIQNPRYQVTQFGKPVTLSCSQTLNHNVMYWYQQKSSQAPKLLFHYYDKDFNNEADTPDNFQSRRPNTSFCFLDIRSPGLGDTAMYLCATSRFLQGADTEAFFGQGTRLTVV.